The present T cell receptor beta chain was sequenced within a study of T cells in Graves' hyperthyroidism and ophthalmopathy. Uncontrolled infection, other autoimmune disease, pregnancy or lactation led to exclusion. General study findings and limits: Most thyroid clonotypes expanded above 0.001 were also detected in blood. Classification by a 13 V-J model distinguished ophthalmopathy from stable hyperthyroidism.

This clonotype was seen repeatedly, ten times or more. Its antigen is not identified. TCR beta CDR3 regions were amplified from RNA. A set of HTBI primers served as the primers for a first-round RT-PCR of the TCR CDR3. Each CDR3 protein gets one entry after TCRdb re-called the multiplex PCR reads with MiXCR. The repertoire holds around 290,000 distinct CDR3 sequences, with about an eighth as singletons. V shed 2 bases and J 3 bases; nucleotides not matched to a gene: 7. CDR3 length equals 15 residues. Germline V gene data show CDR1 as SGHTA and CDR2 as FQGNSA. The chain is built from TRBV7-2 and TRBJ2-7, with 7 bases that match TRBD2. The sample taken for sequencing was blood. This TCR was sampled from a woman aged 25 to 39 with Graves' hyperthyroidism that later progressed to Graves' ophthalmopathy. This CDR3 reads CASSLRSGGSYEQYF. The CDR3 DNA follows: TGTGCCAGCAGCTTAAGGTCTGGCGGGAGCTACGAGCAGTACTTC.